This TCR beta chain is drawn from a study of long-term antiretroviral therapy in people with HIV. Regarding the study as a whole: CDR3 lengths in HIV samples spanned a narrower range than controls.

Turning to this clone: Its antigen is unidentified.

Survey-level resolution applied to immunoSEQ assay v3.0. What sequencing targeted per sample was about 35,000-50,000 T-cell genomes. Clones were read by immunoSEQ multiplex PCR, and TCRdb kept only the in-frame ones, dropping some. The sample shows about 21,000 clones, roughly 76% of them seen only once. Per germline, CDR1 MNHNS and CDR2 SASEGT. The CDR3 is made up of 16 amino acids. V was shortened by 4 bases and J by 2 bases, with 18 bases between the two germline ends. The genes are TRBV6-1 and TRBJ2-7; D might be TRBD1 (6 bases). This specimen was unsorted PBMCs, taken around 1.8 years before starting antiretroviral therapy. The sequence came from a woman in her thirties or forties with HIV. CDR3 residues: CASSGSKQGATYEQYF. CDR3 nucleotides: TGTGCCAGCAGTGGTTCGAAACAGGGAGCCACCTACGAGCAGTACTTC.